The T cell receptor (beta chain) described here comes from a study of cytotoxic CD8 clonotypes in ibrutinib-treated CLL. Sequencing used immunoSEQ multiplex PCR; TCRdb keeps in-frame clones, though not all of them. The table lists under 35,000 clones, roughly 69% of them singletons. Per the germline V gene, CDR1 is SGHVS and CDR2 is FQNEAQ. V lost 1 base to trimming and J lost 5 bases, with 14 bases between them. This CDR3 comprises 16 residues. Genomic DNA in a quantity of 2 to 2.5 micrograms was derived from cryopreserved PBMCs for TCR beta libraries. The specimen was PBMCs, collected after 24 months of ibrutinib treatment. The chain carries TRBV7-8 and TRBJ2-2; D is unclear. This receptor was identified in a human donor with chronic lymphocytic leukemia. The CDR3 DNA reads TGTGCCAGCAGCTTAGAAAGGGCTGCCCGAACCGGGGAGCTGTTTTTT. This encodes CASSLERAARTGELFF.